A selection of T cell receptor beta chains follows, all from one sample in a study of blood T cell repertoires in COVID-19. This table comes from immunoSEQ multiplex PCR, and its TCRdb copy is limited to in-frame clones, with some not included. The table shows 130,000 to 150,000 clones, with 84% occurring only once. Material for sequencing was peripheral blood. These TCRs come from a human donor in a cohort sampled during active COVID-19. CDR3s include the opening cysteine and the closing phenylalanine or tryptophan. D genes are given only for firm matches. Clone size is stated in some rows and not others, as once, few, many or a class when expanded.

TRBV5-1	.	TRBJ2-7	.	CASSLGALPSYEQYF	TGCGCCAGCAGCTTGGGGGCCTTACCTTCCTACGAGCAGTACTTC
TRBV6-2/TRBV6-3	once	TRBJ2-3	.	CASSYPVVDTQYF	TGTGCCAGCAGTTACCCAGTGGTAGATACGCAGTATTTT
TRBV24-1	.	TRBJ1-5	TRBD1	CATSDAGQRNQPQHF	TGTGCCACCAGTGATGCGGGACAGCGGAATCAGCCCCAGCATTTT
TRBV5-1	.	TRBJ2-3	TRBD2	CASSPFLSGVSTDTQYF	TGCGCCAGCAGTCCTTTCCTTAGCGGGGTAAGCACAGATACGCAGTATTTT
TRBV7-2	.	TRBJ1-2	.	CASSLEQGGYTF	TGTGCCAGCAGCTTAGAACAGGGAGGCTACACCTTC
TRBV19	few	TRBJ1-4	.	CASSIPGTSEKLFF	TGTGCCAGTAGTATTCCGGGGACATCCGAAAAACTGTTTTTT
TRBV19	few	TRBJ2-3	TRBD2	CASSISQRGTSGATDTQYF	TGTGCCAGTAGTATCAGCCAGAGAGGTACTAGCGGGGCCACAGATACGCAGTATTTT
TRBV19	.	TRBJ2-7	.	CASSAPQVPYEQYF	TGTGCCAGTAGTGCGCCACAGGTACCCTACGAGCAGTACTTC
TRBV7-2	.	TRBJ2-2	TRBD2	CASSLFPRLAGQNTGELFF	TGTGCCAGCAGCTTATTCCCTAGACTAGCGGGACAGAACACCGGGGAGCTGTTTTTT
TRBV6-1	.	TRBJ2-3	.	CASSEPPAGTQYF	TGTGCCAGCAGTGAACCCCCTGCGGGGACGCAGTATTTT
TRBV6-2/TRBV6-3	.	TRBJ2-3	TRBD1	CASSTTGQGPDTQYF	TGTGCCAGCAGTACAACGGGACAGGGTCCAGATACGCAGTATTTT
TRBV5-1	.	TRBJ1-2	.	CASSLQVNYGYTF	TGCGCCAGCAGCTTACAGGTCAACTATGGCTACACCTTC
TRBV3-1/TRBV3-2	.	TRBJ1-1	.	CASRGGNTEAFF	TGTGCCAGCAGGGGGGGGAACACTGAAGCTTTCTTT
TRBV12-3/TRBV12-4	.	TRBJ1-1	.	CASSLRVGTEAFF	TGTGCCAGCAGTTTGCGGGTAGGGACTGAAGCTTTCTTT
TRBV14	.	TRBJ2-7	TRBD2	CASSPSIPGGLDEQYF	TGTGCCAGCAGCCCCTCTATACCGGGGGGGCTGGACGAGCAGTACTTC
TRBV13	.	TRBJ1-2	.	CASSLSQAPRDGYTF	TGTGCCAGCAGCTTATCACAGGCCCCACGGGATGGCTACACCTTC
TRBV7-2	.	TRBJ2-2	TRBD2	CASSQARGGGGELFF	TGTGCCAGCAGCCAAGCGCGGGGGGGCGGCGGGGAGCTGTTTTTT
TRBV12-3/TRBV12-4	.	TRBJ2-5	.	CASSPAETQYF	TGTGCCAGCAGCCCCGCGGAGACCCAGTACTTC
TRBV5-1	.	TRBJ1-5	TRBD1	CASSGTGEQPQHF	TGCGCCAGCAGCGGGACAGGGGAACAGCCCCAGCATTTT
TRBV24-1	many	TRBJ2-3	TRBD2	CATSDPSGGALDTQYF	TGTGCCACCAGTGATCCCAGCGGGGGGGCCCTGGATACGCAGTATTTT
TRBV11-2	once	TRBJ2-3	.	CASSLTLATQYF	TGTGCCAGCAGCCTGACATTGGCTACGCAGTATTTT
TRBV3-1/TRBV3-2	.	TRBJ1-6	TRBD1	CASSQGQGSSYNSPLHF	TGTGCCAGCAGCCAAGGACAGGGGAGCTCCTATAATTCACCCCTCCACTTT
TRBV28	few	TRBJ1-5	.	CASTGDQPQHF	TGTGCCAGCACAGGCGATCAGCCCCAGCATTTT
TRBV19	once	TRBJ1-2	TRBD1	CASSIVPGQGSGGYTF	TGTGCCAGTAGTATAGTTCCGGGACAGGGGTCCGGTGGCTACACCTTC
TRBV2	.	TRBJ2-5	TRBD2	CASKGLAAYQETQYF	TGTGCCAGCAAGGGACTAGCGGCCTACCAAGAGACCCAGTACTTC
TRBV9	.	TRBJ2-1	.	CASSEGIQGYNEQFF	TGTGCCAGCAGCGAGGGAATCCAGGGGTACAATGAGCAGTTCTTC
TRBV7-9	.	TRBJ2-3	.	CASSLFILGRADTQYF	TGTGCCAGCAGCTTATTCATCCTGGGTCGGGCAGATACGCAGTATTTT
TRBV27	.	TRBJ1-6	.	CASSLANSPLHF	TGTGCCAGCAGTTTGGCCAATTCACCCCTCCACTTT
TRBV6-1	.	TRBJ2-1	TRBD1	CASSATGTGTYNEQFF	TGTGCCAGCAGTGCGACCGGGACAGGTACTTACAATGAGCAGTTCTTC
TRBV25-1	.	TRBJ1-4	TRBD1	CASSARQGVIEKLFF	TGTGCCAGCAGTGCTCGCCAGGGGGTAATCGAAAAACTGTTTTTT
TRBV7-2	.	TRBJ2-7	TRBD1	CASSSRRTGRTSEQYF	TGTGCCAGCAGCTCCAGGCGGACAGGTAGGACCTCCGAGCAGTACTTC
TRBV9	.	TRBJ2-7	.	CASSVSVSSYEQYF	TGTGCCAGCAGCGTCTCTGTTAGCTCCTACGAGCAGTACTTC
TRBV6-2/TRBV6-3	.	TRBJ2-7	TRBD1	CASSRERDRAREQYF	TGTGCCAGCAGTAGAGAGAGGGACAGGGCCCGCGAGCAGTACTTC